This entry describes one TCR beta chain. The CDR3 runs 16 residues. CDR1 is SGHRS, CDR2 YFSETQ, per germline. V gave up 1 base and J gave up 3 bases, with 13 bases separating them. The data originate from a study of shared T cell receptors in the human thymus. The protocol was immunoSEQ multiplex PCR, while the TCRdb copy is restricted to in-frame clones and leaves out a portion. The data contain 720,000 or so clones, around 85% of them singletons. The sample also formed part of further work on human thymus T cells. That source notes: Healthy Finnish infants undergoing corrective surgery for congenital heart defects provided the donor material. Thymus tissue for the work was resected from patients undergoing corrective heart surgery.

The TCR originated in a girl less than two years old with a congenital heart defect. J is TRBJ1-4 and V is TRBV5-1; D not resolved. Sequenced sample: thymocytes. The CDR3: CASSLQVAGSNEKLFF. In nucleotides, the CDR3 is TGCGCCAGCAGCTTGCAGGTGGCCGGATCTAATGAAAAACTGTTTTTT.